The sample holds many counts of the clone carrying this T cell receptor beta chain. Its antigen is unknown. CDR3 length equals 15 residues. Trimming removed 0 bases at V and 1 base at J, with 9 bases between. The germline V gene encodes CDR1 KGHSH and CDR2 LQKENI. From the 5' RACE reads, TCRdb called clonotypes with MiXCR, one entry per CDR3 protein. The data show about 220,000 distinct CDR3 sequences, about 7.3% seen once. The data originate from a study of CD8 T cells in ankylosing spondylitis. General study results and limits: There was a TCR beta motif, made of several highly homologous variants, that appeared characteristic of ankylosing spondylitis blood.

Sequenced material: blood, either unsorted or a sorted T cell fraction (not recorded which). V and J are TRBV18 and TRBJ2-5, with unresolved D. The clonotype comes from a male donor with ankylosing spondylitis. The CDR3: CASSPPMGSQETQYF. CDR3 coding DNA: TGTGCCAGCTCACCACCAATGGGCAGCCAAGAGACCCAGTACTTC.